Detailed here is one T cell receptor beta chain. The entry originates in a study of shared clonotypes between healthy human individuals. Across the study: The donor group consisted of two women and a few men, aged 18 to 49.

V lost 7 bases, J lost 4 bases, and 17 bases lay in between. The CDR3 runs to 14 residues. The germline gives CDR1 SGHAT, CDR2 FQDESV (reference sequence). The study drew all its donors from Caucasian adults living in Nashville, Tennessee. Here immunoSEQ multiplex PCR was the method, and the copy in TCRdb shows in-frame clones only, minus some. The data contain about 110,000 clones, roughly 66% of them singletons. Material: memory CD8+ T cells sorted from blood. Subset specified: CD45RO+ cells pooled with CCR7-negative TemRA cells. V is TRBV11-1 and J is TRBJ2-7; a weak D match, TRBD1 (5 bases). The TCR comes from a woman in her twenties or thirties in good health. The CDR3 coding sequence is TGTGCCAGCACCGCGGACATTACCGGTTACGAGCAGTACTTC. It encodes CASTADITGYEQYF.